This T cell receptor (beta chain) originates from a study of T cell responses to AZD1222 COVID-19 vaccine. As for the study in general: Combined were second doses at about 4 or about 12 weeks.

This table comes from immunoSEQ multiplex PCR, and its TCRdb copy is limited to in-frame clones, with some not included. This repertoire shows 70,000 to 90,000 clones, roughly nine tenths found once; its top ten account for about 3%. Regarding this clone: Antigen: not known.

Study conclusions and caveats: Donors were mostly white British, more females; clonal diversity possibly underestimated. Sampling that yielded the repertoires occurred only after the peak T cell response. The reported proportion of spike-specific TCRs targeting unmutated variant regions was nearly half.

This specimen was peripheral blood, taken on day 0 of AZD1222 vaccination. The receptor's source is an adult in good health.

The CDR3 loop is CAAGLAGFEQYF. CDR3 nucleotide sequence: TGCGCCGCGGGACTAGCGGGGTTCGAGCAGTACTTC. J is TRBJ2-7 and V is TRBV4-1, with 13 bases identical to TRBD2. V shed 11 bases and J 6 bases; nucleotides not matched to a gene: 4. CDR3 size: 12 residues. Germline-derived CDR1 and CDR2 are MGHRA and YSYEKL.